This TCR beta chain was sequenced during a study of cytomegalovirus exposure and HLA in healthy donors. Germline V gene lookup returns CDR1 GTSNPN and CDR2 SVGIG (reference sequence). V was trimmed by 6 bases and J by 2 bases, leaving 14 bases between them. The CDR3 spans 13 residues. In the PCR, 60 Vbeta and 13 Jbeta primers were used. Data came from immunoSEQ multiplex PCR; TCRdb stores just in-frame clones and leaves some out. The table shows about 180,000 clones, with 70% to 85% occurring only once. Sequencing was performed on PBMCs. This receptor was obtained from a woman aged 60-70 years in good health and CMV-seropositive. The rearrangement links TRBV30 to TRBJ2-7; D is ambiguous. The CDR3 loop reads CACGVRSTYEQYF. The CDR3 nucleotides are TGTGCCTGCGGAGTTCGCAGTACCTACGAGCAGTACTTC.